Listed here are 28 T cell receptor beta chains from one sample, sequenced in a study of cytomegalovirus exposure and HLA in healthy donors. The study ran its PCR with 60 Vbeta and 13 Jbeta primers. Profiled with immunoSEQ multiplex PCR; TCRdb holds only in-frame clones, not every one. The repertoire holds about 150,000 clones, with roughly 73% as singletons. The specimen was PBMCs. The origin of the receptors is a woman between 18 and 29 years old in good health and CMV-seronegative.

V gene TRBV4-1 combines with J gene TRBJ2-4, with 13 bases matching TRBD2. V shed 1 base and J 1 base; nucleotides not matched to a gene: 7. In germline, CDR1 is MGHRA, CDR2 YSYEKL. The CDR3 consists of 19 residues. DNA of the CDR3: TGCGCCAGCAGCCAAGGGACTAGCGGGAGAATGGGGGCCAAAAACATTCAGTACTTC. This codes for CASSQGTSGRMGAKNIQYF.

The V gene is TRBV19, the J gene TRBJ2-1; TRBD1 is a possible D gene (6 bases). V was trimmed by 2 bases and J by 0 bases, leaving 8 bases between them. The CDR3 has 15 amino acids. Germline V gives CDR1 LNHDA, CDR2 SQIVND (reference sequence). The DNA of the CDR3 is TGTGCCAGTAGTATACAGGGGAGCTCCTACAATGAGCAGTTCTTC. This codes for CASSIQGSSYNEQFF.

The chain carries TRBV14 and TRBJ2-1; 8 bases are a match to TRBD1. CDR3 length equals 15 residues. Germline CDR1 SGHDN, CDR2 FVKESK. Losses at the gene ends were 6 bases for V and 3 bases for J; bases not matched to a gene: 7. Here the CDR3 DNA reads TGTGCCAGCAGTCAGGGACAGGTGAGCTACAATGAGCAGTTCTTC. The encoded protein is CASSQGQVSYNEQFF. The full variable domain, rest sourced from reference TRBV14 and TRBJ2-1, is EAGVTQFPSHSVIEKGQTVTLRCDPISGHDNLYWYRRVMGKEIKFLLHFVKESKQDESGMPNNRFLAERTGGTYSTLKVQPAELEDSGVYFCASSQGQVSYNEQFFGPGTRLTVL.

The chain has TRBV9 and TRBJ2-3; 7 bases match TRBD1. After removal of 3 bases from V and 4 bases from J, the junction contained 8 bases not matched to a gene. Germline CDR1 reads SGDLS; CDR2 reads YYNGEE. The CDR3 sequence is 15 residues long. CDR3 residues: CASSGEGAGADTQYF. The DNA of the CDR3 is TGTGCCAGCAGCGGCGAGGGGGCTGGTGCAGATACGCAGTATTTT. The variable domain in full, completed from reference TRBV9 and TRBJ2-3, reads DSGVTQTPKHLITATGQRVTLRCSPRSGDLSVYWYQQSLDQGLQFLIQYYNGEERAKGNILERFSAQQFPDLHSELNLSSLELGDSALYFCASSGEGAGADTQYFGPGTRLTVL.

This sequence joins TRBV28 and TRBJ2-1; 10 bases are a match to TRBD2. CDR1 and CDR2 (germline): MDHEN, SYDVKM. J gave up 12 bases and V 5 bases, and 10 bases lay outside the gene matches. The CDR3 runs to 14 residues. The CDR3 here is CASSLAGVIYSQFF. The DNA for the CDR3 is TGTGCCAGCAGTCTAGCGGGGGTAATATACTCGCAGTTCTTC.

The chain carries TRBV28 and TRBJ1-2, with TRBD1 matching 7 bases. With V trimmed by 3 bases and J by 4 bases, 5 bases remained unmatched. Germline lookup yields CDR1 MDHEN and CDR2 SYDVKM. This CDR3 is 14 amino acids long. The CDR3 DNA reads as TGTGCCAGCAGTTTCCACGACAGGGTCTATGGCTACACCTTC. Amino acids: CASSFHDRVYGYTF.

About this clone itself: In the same sample, other DNA sequences code for this CDR3. V gene TRBV28 combines with J gene TRBJ1-2, with TRBD1 as a possible D gene (5 bases). The CDR3 is 13 amino acids. V lost 2 bases and J 2 bases, leaving 6 bases between the germline ends. Germline loops: CDR1 MDHEN, CDR2 SYDVKM. CDR3 nucleotides: TGTGCCAGCAGTTTACGGGGGAACTATGGCTACACCTTC. It is translated as CASSLRGNYGYTF.

The chain recombines TRBV18 with TRBJ2-3; the match to TRBD2 covers 7 bases. The J segment lost 1 base and the V segment lost 0 bases, leaving 1 base of the junction unmatched. The CDR3 extends over 15 amino acids. The germline V gene encodes CDR1 KGHSH and CDR2 LQKENI. CDR3 nucleotide sequence: TGTGCCAGCTCACCACCGGGGGGGGGCACAGATACGCAGTATTTT. Translation: CASSPPGGGTDTQYF.

The rearrangement uses TRBV13 and TRBJ2-7, with TRBD1 identical over 9 bases. J gave up 6 bases and V 4 bases, and 7 bases lay outside the gene matches. Per germline, CDR1 PRHDT and CDR2 FYEKMQ (reference sequence). The CDR3 spans 14 residues. The DNA for the CDR3 is TGTGCCAGCAGCTCGGGACAGGGAAGGGCCGAGCAGTACTTC. Protein sequence: CASSSGQGRAEQYF.

Turning to this clone: One end of the junction fails to match germline, which may point to a read error. Additional DNA sequences in this sample encode the identical CDR3. The chain recombines TRBV6-1 with TRBJ1-1; 7 bases are shared with TRBD1. This CDR3 is 14 amino acids long. Germline V gene data show CDR1 as MNHNS and CDR2 as SASEGT. The chain's CDR3 is CASRNRGVNTEAFF. As DNA, the CDR3 is TGTGCCAGCAGAAACAGGGGCGTGAACACTGAGGCTTTCTTT.

This clone was seen a single time. This chain uses TRBV7-6 with TRBJ1-3, with D perhaps TRBD1 (5 bases). Germline assignment: CDR1 SGHVS and CDR2 FNYEAQ. Trimming cost V 3 bases and J 4 bases, with 7 bases left between them. The length of the CDR3 is 13 residues. Here the CDR3 reads CASSLDNGNTIYF. The CDR3, as DNA: TGTGCCAGCAGCTTGGACAACGGAAACACCATATATTTT.

The count of this clone is one. CDR3 bases: TGTGCCAGCAGCAATTCGTCAAAGCAGGCCCAAGAAATATACAATGAGCAGTTCTTC. Translation: CASSNSSKQAQEIYNEQFF. V usage is TRBV21-1 and J usage is TRBJ2-1; TRBD1, as called in the table, went unchecked against the DNA. TRBV21-1 is deemed a pseudogene. The CDR3 is made up of 19 amino acids.

Only one count was recorded for this clone. The chain employs TRBV19 and TRBJ1-1; no clear D gene. The germline V gene has CDR1 LNHDA and CDR2 SQIVND (reference sequence). With 2 bases removed from V and 0 bases from J, the gap between germline ends came to 7 bases. The CDR3 runs 14 residues. This CDR3 is CASSISGLNTEAFF. As DNA, the CDR3 is TGTGCCAGTAGTATAAGCGGGTTGAACACTGAAGCTTTCTTT.

The rearrangement joins TRBV7-8 to TRBJ2-3, with D unclear. Trimming removed 5 bases at V and 1 base at J, with 7 bases between. This CDR3 has 13 amino acids. CDR1 is SGHVS and CDR2 is FQNEAQ in the germline V gene. CDR3 DNA: TGTGCCAGCAGCCCCCGGGGCACAGATACGCAGTATTTT. The encoded protein is CASSPRGTDTQYF.

The chain links TRBV11-3 to TRBJ2-5; D unclear. Germline V CDR1 and CDR2: SGHNT, YENEEA. Deletions cut 5 bases from V and 5 bases from J, with 9 bases between. The CDR3 has 12 residues. The CDR3 region is CASSPGWETQYF. CDR3 coding DNA: TGTGCCAGCAGCCCAGGATGGGAGACCCAGTACTTC.

This clone was found once. The rearrangement joins TRBV6-5 to TRBJ1-2, with D possibly TRBD1 on 6 matching bases. The CDR3 sequence is 14 residues long. Trimming took off 2 bases at V and 4 bases at J, with 11 bases between the two ends. CDR1 is MNHEY, CDR2 SVGAGI, per germline. For the CDR3, the DNA is TGTGCCAGCAGTTACCTCGACAGGACCTATGGCTACACCTTC. Translated: CASSYLDRTYGYTF.

J is TRBJ1-1 and V is TRBV13, with no clear D. V was pared by 0 bases and J by 8 bases, with 7 bases between. This CDR3 contains 12 residues. Per the germline V gene, CDR1 is PRHDT and CDR2 is FYEKMQ (reference sequence). CDR3 residues: CASSLGSEEAFF. The CDR3 DNA reads TGTGCCAGCAGCTTAGGGTCGGAGGAAGCTTTCTTT.

The rearrangement links TRBV19 to TRBJ2-1; 9 nucleotides agree with TRBD2. Per germline, CDR1 LNHDA and CDR2 SQIVND (reference sequence). The V segment lost 6 bases and the J segment 1 base; nucleotides outside the gene matches: 7. The CDR3 is made up of 16 amino acids. For the CDR3, the DNA is TGTGCCAGTAGATCCCCGGGACTAGCATCCTACAATGAGCAGTTCTTC. Translated: CASRSPGLASYNEQFF.

V is TRBV7-7 and J is TRBJ2-7, with TRBD1 identical over 7 bases. Germline CDR1 and CDR2: SSHAT and FNYEAQ (reference sequence). The J segment lost 4 bases and the V segment lost 2 bases, leaving 2 bases of the junction unmatched. The length of the CDR3 is 13 residues. CDR3 protein: CASSLHRGYEQYV. The CDR3 DNA is TGTGCCAGCAGCTTACACAGGGGATACGAGCAGTACGTC.

This clone was seen just once. This sequence joins TRBV5-5 and TRBJ2-7; 7 nucleotides line up with TRBD1. The CDR3 is 15 residues long. Germline values: CDR1 SGHKS, CDR2 YYEKEE (reference sequence). J was trimmed by 4 bases and V by 4 bases; bases with no gene match: 11. The CDR3 loop reads CASSRILDRDYEQYF. The CDR3 DNA reads TGTGCCAGCAGCCGGATCCTCGACAGGGATTACGAGCAGTACTTC.

To note about this clone: An end of the junction does not agree with germline; a read error may underlie this. V usage is TRBV4-3 and J usage is TRBJ2-6; TRBD1 matches at 7 bases. The CDR3 consists of 17 residues. CDR1 is LGHNA and CDR2 is YSLEER in the germline V gene. DNA for the CDR3: TGCGCCAGCAGCCAAGGCAGGGGGACCTCTGGGGCCAACGTCTTGACTTTC. The encoded protein is CASSQGRGTSGANVLTF.

CDR3 in amino acids: CASSLGLRQPQHF. For the CDR3, the DNA is TGTGCCAGTAGTTTGGGACTCAGGCAGCCCCAGCATTTT. The V and J genes are TRBV19 and TRBJ1-5, with a possible D match to TRBD1 (5 bases). CDR3 length: 13 residues. The V gene lost 5 bases and the J gene lost 7 bases, with 12 bases spanning the gap. Germline-derived CDR1 and CDR2 are LNHDA and SQIVND (reference sequence).

CDR3 residues: CASRLLTGTQPQHF. CDR3 DNA: TGTGCCAGCAGGCTTCTGACAGGGACTCAGCCCCAGCATTTT. The J gene is TRBJ1-5, the V gene TRBV28; 7 bases align to TRBD1. The CDR3 contains 14 residues. Germline-derived CDR1 and CDR2 are MDHEN and SYDVKM. The V and J ends lost 6 bases and 6 bases, in that order; junction bases with no gene match: 8.

The chain joins TRBV7-2 to TRBJ1-4; D ambiguous. CDR1 and CDR2 (germline): SGHTA, FQGNSA. With 4 bases removed from V and 4 bases from J, the gap between germline ends came to 10 bases. The CDR3 sequence is 14 residues long. The CDR3 region is CASSSYSLNEKLFF. Written as DNA, the CDR3 is TGTGCCAGCAGCTCGTACAGCCTTAATGAAAAACTGTTTTTT.

The chain carries TRBV6-5 and TRBJ1-1; maybe TRBD1 (5 bases). CDR3 length: 15 residues. Between the trimmed V and J ends, which lost 0 bases and 5 bases, there was a span of 13 bases. The germline CDR1 and CDR2 sequences are MNHEY and SVGAGI. The CDR3: CASSYSIRGETEAFF. The DNA of the CDR3 is TGTGCCAGCAGTTACTCGATCCGGGGGGAAACTGAAGCTTTCTTT.

This chain connects TRBV4-1 to TRBJ2-7, with 7 bases that match TRBD2. CDR1 is MGHRA and CDR2 is YSYEKL in the germline V gene. The CDR3 consists of 16 residues. The junction had 13 bases not matched to a gene; V was cut back by 0 bases and J by 8 bases. CDR3 in DNA: TGCGCCAGCAGCCAAGAGAGGACTAGTGGTTTTAATAAGCAGTACGTC. This encodes CASSQERTSGFNKQYV.

The chain has TRBV5-6 and TRBJ1-1; D is unclear. The CDR3 is 12 residues long. Trimming left V 4 bases short and J 6 bases short, with 10 bases between. Germline-derived CDR1 and CDR2 are SGHDT and YYEEEE. The CDR3 DNA reads TGTGCCAGCAGCCTCACGGACTCTGAAGCTTTCTTT. It codes for CASSLTDSEAFF.

V and J are TRBV18 and TRBJ2-4, with D maybe TRBD1 (5 bases). Per germline, CDR1 KGHSH and CDR2 LQKENI. This CDR3 has 20 amino acids. The germline V and J ends were trimmed by 1 base and 1 base, with 23 bases remaining between them. The CDR3 protein is CASSPLGHSLVIFAKNIQYF. Here the CDR3 DNA reads TGTGCCAGCTCACCACTAGGACACTCACTGGTAATTTTCGCCAAAAACATTCAGTACTTC.